These T cell receptor beta chains were read from a single sample in a study of T-cell reconstitution after alpha-beta-depleted transplantation in children. TCRdb passed the PCR reads through MiXCR, listing each CDR3 protein once. The table has roughly 500,000 distinct CDR3 sequences, around a third seen once; the top ten hold approximately 2.3%. Source: PBMCs from the stem cell graft donor, taken from the stem cell graft. Source of these receptors: a human donor who donated a stem cell graft to a child with aplastic anemia. The CDR3 runs from the conserved cysteine through the conserved F or W. The order of the fields is V gene, clone size, J gene, CDR3 length, D gene, CDR3 DNA, CDR3 protein. D genes are given only for firm matches. The size of a clone is reported for some rows only, either as once, few or many, or as a class for expanded clones.

v_call: TRBV6-5
clone_size: NA
j_call: TRBJ1-2
cdr3_length: 15
d_call: TRBD1
cdr3_nt: TGTGCCAGCAGTTACTCGAAAGGACAGGGGGGTGGCTACACCTTC
cdr3_aa: CASSYSKGQGGGYTF

v_call: TRBV5-1
clone_size: few
j_call: TRBJ1-1
cdr3_length: 15
d_call: TRBD1
cdr3_nt: TGCGCCAGCAGCCAGGGAGACAGGGGAAACACTGAAGCTTTCTTT
cdr3_aa: CASSQGDRGNTEAFF

v_call: TRBV6-5
clone_size: few
j_call: TRBJ2-1
cdr3_length: 15
d_call: TRBD1
cdr3_nt: TGTGCCAGCATTTGGACAGGGGGTTTCTACAATGAGCAGTTCTTC
cdr3_aa: CASIWTGGFYNEQFF

v_call: TRBV6-5
clone_size: NA
j_call: TRBJ2-5
cdr3_length: 14
d_call: NA
cdr3_nt: TGTGCCAGCAGTTTTAGCAGGCTCGGTGAGACCCAGTACTTC
cdr3_aa: CASSFSRLGETQYF

v_call: TRBV20-1
clone_size: NA
j_call: TRBJ1-5
cdr3_length: 15
d_call: NA
cdr3_nt: TGCAGTGCTCAAAATGCAAGGGGCCTCAATCAGCCCCAGCATTTT
cdr3_aa: CSAQNARGLNQPQHF

v_call: TRBV19
clone_size: NA
j_call: TRBJ1-1
cdr3_length: 14
d_call: NA
cdr3_nt: TGTGCCAGTAGTATAGTTGGGAGGAACACTGAAGCTTTCTTT
cdr3_aa: CASSIVGRNTEAFF

v_call: TRBV5-1
clone_size: NA
j_call: TRBJ2-5
cdr3_length: 15
d_call: NA
cdr3_nt: TGCGCCAGCAGCCTCACGACAGGTCGCCAAGAGACCCAGTACTTC
cdr3_aa: CASSLTTGRQETQYF

v_call: TRBV20-1
clone_size: few
j_call: TRBJ2-1
cdr3_length: 15
d_call: TRBD2
cdr3_nt: TGCAGTGCTAGAGATCTGTCTAGCGGGTGGAATGAGCAGTTCTTC
cdr3_aa: CSARDLSSGWNEQFF

v_call: TRBV10-3
clone_size: NA
j_call: TRBJ2-5
cdr3_length: 13
d_call: NA
cdr3_nt: TGTGCCATCAGTGAGTCAACTTGGGAGACCCAGTACTTC
cdr3_aa: CAISESTWETQYF

v_call: TRBV7-2
clone_size: NA
j_call: TRBJ2-3
cdr3_length: 15
d_call: NA
cdr3_nt: TGTGCCAGCAGCCGGCCCTCTCCAGGGCCAGATACGCAGTATTTT
cdr3_aa: CASSRPSPGPDTQYF

v_call: TRBV7-3
clone_size: NA
j_call: TRBJ2-1
cdr3_length: 15
d_call: TRBD1
cdr3_nt: TGTGCCAGCAGCCCGGGTAGACAGGGGGTTACCGAGCAGTTCTTC
cdr3_aa: CASSPGRQGVTEQFF

v_call: TRBV7-2
clone_size: NA
j_call: TRBJ1-1
cdr3_length: 14
d_call: NA
cdr3_nt: TGTGCCAGCAGCTCCGGGAGATGGAACACTGAAGCTTTCTTT
cdr3_aa: CASSSGRWNTEAFF

v_call: TRBV5-1
clone_size: NA
j_call: TRBJ2-3
cdr3_length: 15
d_call: TRBD1
cdr3_nt: TGCGCCAGCAGCGGAACGACAGGGGGCACAGATACGCAGTATTTT
cdr3_aa: CASSGTTGGTDTQYF

v_call: TRBV6-5
clone_size: NA
j_call: TRBJ1-4
cdr3_length: 18
d_call: TRBD1
cdr3_nt: TGTGCCAGCAGTTACACCGGGACAGTTTCACCAACTAATGAAAAACTGTTTTTT
cdr3_aa: CASSYTGTVSPTNEKLFF

v_call: TRBV7-2
clone_size: few
j_call: TRBJ2-1
cdr3_length: 16
d_call: TRBD2
cdr3_nt: TGTGCCAGCAGCTTGGGGTATAGCGGGAGTCATAGTGAGCAGTTCTTC
cdr3_aa: CASSLGYSGSHSEQFF

v_call: TRBV5-6
clone_size: NA
j_call: TRBJ2-1
cdr3_length: 16
d_call: NA
cdr3_nt: TGTGCCAGCAGCTTGGATCCGGACAGCTCCTACAATGAGCAGTTCTTC
cdr3_aa: CASSLDPDSSYNEQFF

v_call: TRBV19
clone_size: NA
j_call: TRBJ2-5
cdr3_length: 14
d_call: NA
cdr3_nt: TGTGCCAGTAATCCGGGACAAGCCCAAGAGACCCAGTACTTC
cdr3_aa: CASNPGQAQETQYF

v_call: TRBV29-1
clone_size: many
j_call: TRBJ1-2
cdr3_length: 11
d_call: NA
cdr3_nt: TGCAGCGTCGTCGACAGTTACGGCTACACCTTC
cdr3_aa: CSVVDSYGYTF

v_call: TRBV9
clone_size: NA
j_call: TRBJ1-2
cdr3_length: 14
d_call: NA
cdr3_nt: TGTGCCAGCGGCCAGCCGGCAGGACTCTATGGCTACACCTTC
cdr3_aa: CASGQPAGLYGYTF

v_call: TRBV20-1
clone_size: NA
j_call: TRBJ2-7
cdr3_length: 16
d_call: NA
cdr3_nt: TGCAGTGCTAGAGAGGGAAGGACTCTACCGTCCTACGAGCAGTACTTC
cdr3_aa: CSAREGRTLPSYEQYF

v_call: TRBV6-2/TRBV6-3
clone_size: NA
j_call: TRBJ2-7
cdr3_length: 14
d_call: NA
cdr3_nt: TGTGCCAGCAGTTACAGGGGATTGACCTACGAGCAGTACTTC
cdr3_aa: CASSYRGLTYEQYF

v_call: TRBV4-3
clone_size: NA
j_call: TRBJ2-1
cdr3_length: 16
d_call: TRBD2
cdr3_nt: TGCGCCAGCAGCCAATCGACTAGCGACATAACAGATGAGCAGTTCTTC
cdr3_aa: CASSQSTSDITDEQFF

v_call: TRBV9
clone_size: NA
j_call: TRBJ1-1
cdr3_length: 15
d_call: NA
cdr3_nt: TGTGCCAGCAGCGTGGGGTGGGGCGGAGACACTGAAGCTTTCTTT
cdr3_aa: CASSVGWGGDTEAFF

v_call: TRBV5-1
clone_size: few
j_call: TRBJ2-3
cdr3_length: 16
d_call: TRBD2
cdr3_nt: TGCGCCAGCACCGAATTTAGCGGGGACCGCACAGATACGCAGTATTTT
cdr3_aa: CASTEFSGDRTDTQYF

v_call: TRBV4-3
clone_size: NA
j_call: TRBJ2-2
cdr3_length: 16
d_call: NA
cdr3_nt: TGCGCCAGCAGCCAAGAACTTGGAGCGAACACCGGGGAGCTGTTTTTT
cdr3_aa: CASSQELGANTGELFF

v_call: TRBV28
clone_size: NA
j_call: TRBJ2-7
cdr3_length: 12
d_call: NA
cdr3_nt: TGTGCCAGCAGCTACAGGGTCTACGAGCAGTACTTC
cdr3_aa: CASSYRVYEQYF

v_call: TRBV20-1
clone_size: NA
j_call: TRBJ2-1
cdr3_length: 18
d_call: TRBD2
cdr3_nt: TGCAGTGCTAGAGATGGTTATGGGACTAGCGGAGGTCCGCATGAGCAGTTCTTC
cdr3_aa: CSARDGYGTSGGPHEQFF

v_call: TRBV6-5
clone_size: many
j_call: TRBJ2-5
cdr3_length: 14
d_call: NA
cdr3_nt: TGTGCCAGCAGTTACGGTAGCGGAAAAGAGACCCAGTACTTC
cdr3_aa: CASSYGSGKETQYF

v_call: TRBV28
clone_size: few
j_call: TRBJ2-5
cdr3_length: 14
d_call: NA
cdr3_nt: TGTGCCAGCAGTCCCCTCCGGCCTCAAGAGACCCAGTACTTC
cdr3_aa: CASSPLRPQETQYF

v_call: TRBV6-2/TRBV6-3
clone_size: few
j_call: TRBJ1-2
cdr3_length: 13
d_call: NA
cdr3_nt: TGTGCCAGCAGTTACTACCGGGTTGAGGGCTACACCTTC
cdr3_aa: CASSYYRVEGYTF

v_call: TRBV25-1
clone_size: few
j_call: TRBJ1-1
cdr3_length: 15
d_call: NA
cdr3_nt: TGTGCCAGCAGTGAATGGGCAGGCAGGAACACTGAAGCTTTCTTT
cdr3_aa: CASSEWAGRNTEAFF

v_call: TRBV12-3/TRBV12-4
clone_size: NA
j_call: TRBJ1-2
cdr3_length: 14
d_call: TRBD1
cdr3_nt: TGTGCCAGCAGGGACAGGGGCAAGAGGGATGGCTACACCTTC
cdr3_aa: CASRDRGKRDGYTF

v_call: TRBV7-2
clone_size: NA
j_call: TRBJ1-1
cdr3_length: 12
d_call: NA
cdr3_nt: TGTGCCAGCAGCTTAGAAGGTAGGATTGCAGTCTTT
cdr3_aa: CASSLEGRIAVF

v_call: TRBV18
clone_size: NA
j_call: TRBJ2-5
cdr3_length: 14
d_call: NA
cdr3_nt: TGTGCCAGCTCCCAAAGTAAACAAGGAGAGACCCAGTACTTC
cdr3_aa: CASSQSKQGETQYF

v_call: TRBV6-2/TRBV6-3
clone_size: NA
j_call: TRBJ2-6
cdr3_length: 17
d_call: NA
cdr3_nt: TGTGCCAGCAGTTATGGACAGCTGTCTCGGAGGGCCAACGTCCTGACTTTC
cdr3_aa: CASSYGQLSRRANVLTF

v_call: TRBV11-1
clone_size: NA
j_call: TRBJ2-3
cdr3_length: 18
d_call: NA
cdr3_nt: TGTGCCAGCAGCTCTCCCTGGGAAGCGTTGAAGGTGACAGATACGCAGTATTTT
cdr3_aa: CASSSPWEALKVTDTQYF

v_call: TRBV12-3/TRBV12-4
clone_size: NA
j_call: TRBJ1-5
cdr3_length: 12
d_call: NA
cdr3_nt: TGTGCCAGCAGTCCTGGACAACAGCCCCAGCATTTT
cdr3_aa: CASSPGQQPQHF

v_call: TRBV12-3/TRBV12-4
clone_size: few
j_call: TRBJ2-3
cdr3_length: 16
d_call: TRBD2
cdr3_nt: TGTGCCAGCAGTCCCCCAACTAGCGGGAGAACAGATACGCAGTATTTT
cdr3_aa: CASSPPTSGRTDTQYF